This T cell receptor (beta chain) appears in the sequencing data of a study of post-analysis software for immune sequencing data. General study points: Comparison of patients with controls showed a handful of TRBV segments more frequent in patients, TRBV5-6, TRBV5-1 and TRBV20-1 among them. By F measure, strong co-clustering occurred among samples prepared in the same batch.

The TCR beta cDNA libraries contained unique molecular identifiers. A single record per CDR3 protein comes from TCRdb applying MiXCR to the PCR reads. Among roughly 400,000 distinct CDR3 sequences, less than 40% were seen once, and the ten largest hold 7.6%. V was pared by 3 bases and J by 2 bases, with 14 bases between. The CDR3 consists of 14 residues. The germline V gene has CDR1 DFQATT and CDR2 SNEGSKA (reference sequence). Comments on this clonotype: Antigen: not known.

The chain combines TRBV20-1 with TRBJ2-7, with D hard to call. This receptor was identified in a girl aged 2 to 9 with multiple sclerosis. Sequenced sample: blood. The DNA for the CDR3 is TGCAGTGCTAGGCTCCAGACTGGTACCTACGAGCAGTACTTC. This codes for CSARLQTGTYEQYF.